This T cell receptor (beta chain) was captured in a study of lymphopenia after photon versus proton radiotherapy. General observations from the study: After lymphocyte nadir, photon-treated repertoires showed oligoclonal expansion, especially CD8+ Temra.

About this clone itself: Its specificity is not known.

Sequencing used immunoSEQ multiplex PCR; TCRdb keeps in-frame clones, though not all of them. Counted here are 25,000 to 30,000 clones, about 81% occurring once; the ten biggest clones make up roughly 29%. Trimming removed 4 bases at V and 2 bases at J, with 13 bases between. The germline CDR1 and CDR2 sequences are SGHKS and YYEKEE (reference sequence). The CDR3 spans 14 residues. The chain uses TRBV5-5 and TRBJ2-7, with D possibly being TRBD1 or TRBD2 (5 bases each). The clonotype was recovered from a man aged 50-59 years with gastric cancer. Material: peripheral blood, obtained from a patient treated with photon-based radiotherapy. The DNA for the CDR3 is TGTGCCAGCAGCGCCCGACCGGGACCCTACGAGCAGTACGTC. This encodes CASSARPGPYEQYV.